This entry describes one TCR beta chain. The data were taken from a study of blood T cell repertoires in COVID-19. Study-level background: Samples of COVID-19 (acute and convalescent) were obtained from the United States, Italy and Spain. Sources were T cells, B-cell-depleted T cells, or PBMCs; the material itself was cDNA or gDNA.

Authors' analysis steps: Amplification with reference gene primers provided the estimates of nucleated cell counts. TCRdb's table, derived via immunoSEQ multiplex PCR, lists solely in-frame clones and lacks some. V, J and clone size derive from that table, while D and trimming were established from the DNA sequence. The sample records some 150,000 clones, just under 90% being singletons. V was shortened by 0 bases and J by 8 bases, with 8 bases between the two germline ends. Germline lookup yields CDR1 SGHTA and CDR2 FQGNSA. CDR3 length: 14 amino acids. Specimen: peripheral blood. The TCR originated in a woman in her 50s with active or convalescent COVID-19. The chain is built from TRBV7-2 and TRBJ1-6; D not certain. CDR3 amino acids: CASSLAWRDSPLHF. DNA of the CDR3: TGTGCCAGCAGCTTAGCCTGGAGAGATTCACCCCTCCACTTT.